This TCR beta chain was profiled in a study of T cell clonotyping in hematopoietic cell transplantation. Notes on the study in general: Without cell sorting, CD4 versus CD8 contributions remain unresolved. Pathologically expanded recipient clonotypes increased progressively from day 30 to day 180 as diversity fell.

V gave up 7 bases and J gave up 0 bases, with 10 bases separating them. Per germline, CDR1 MGHDK and CDR2 SYGVNS. The CDR3 runs 15 residues. In the case of this clone: Its specificity is not known.

This table comes from immunoSEQ multiplex PCR, and its TCRdb copy is limited to in-frame clones, with some not included. The sample lists 9,000 or so clones; 70% to 90% were seen once. The sequenced sample was PBMCs, obtained 180 days after allogeneic stem cell transplant. The chain joins TRBV25-1 to TRBJ1-6; D call uncertain. The sequence was obtained from a female patient between 25 and 45 years old who had an allogeneic stem cell transplant, so the T cells may come from the graft donor. Some clones in this sample may be carry-over from other donors' samples. CDR3 region: CASTASSSYNSPLHF. For the CDR3, the DNA is TGTGCCAGCACCGCGAGCAGCTCCTATAATTCACCCCTCCACTTT. The full variable domain, rest sourced from reference TRBV25-1 and TRBJ1-6, is EADIYQTPRYLVIGTGKKITLECSQTMGHDKMYWYQQDPGMELHLIHYSYGVNSTEKGDLSSESTVSRIRTEHFPLTLESARPSHTSQYLCASTASSSYNSPLHFGNGTRLTVT.